Below, 12 T cell receptor beta chains from the same sample are listed, as sequenced in a study of cytomegalovirus exposure and HLA in healthy donors. PCR amplification relied on 60 Vbeta primers (plus 13 Jbeta primers). TCRdb keeps only in-frame clones here, not all; method: immunoSEQ multiplex PCR. The sample lists around 97,000 clones; around 77% were seen once. The sequencing input was PBMCs. The receptor source for this set is a man in his forties or fifties in good health and CMV-seropositive.

This clone has a handful of counts. The chain couples TRBV30 to TRBJ1-1; D unclear. Trimming took 2 bases from V and 1 from J, leaving 5 bases between them. Germline values: CDR1 GTSNPN, CDR2 SVGIG (reference sequence). The CDR3 covers 12 residues. The CDR3 sequence: CAWSRQNTEAFF. CDR3 DNA: TGTGCCTGGAGTAGACAGAACACTGAAGCTTTCTTT.

The count of this clone is one. Other DNA sequences in the same sample also yield this CDR3. The genes are TRBV28 and TRBJ2-2, with 11 bases aligning to TRBD2. After removal of 4 bases from V and 0 bases from J, the junction contained 13 bases not matched to a gene. Germline lookup yields CDR1 MDHEN and CDR2 SYDVKM. The CDR3 contains 20 residues. Written as DNA, the CDR3 is TGTGCCAGCAGTTACCCTTACCCCGGGACTAGCGGAGCGAACACCGGGGAGCTGTTTTTT. As protein: CASSYPYPGTSGANTGELFF. Full variable domain (remainder filled in from reference TRBV28 and TRBJ2-2): DVKVTQSSRYLVKRTGEKVFLECVQDMDHENMFWYRQDPGLGLRLIYFSYDVKMKEKGDIPEGYSVSREKKERFSLILESASTNQTSMYLCASSYPYPGTSGANTGELFFGEGSRLTVL.

A single count supports this clone. J is TRBJ2-7 and V is TRBV7-2; maybe TRBD1 (5 bases). In germline, CDR1 is SGHTA, CDR2 FQGNSA. The CDR3 loop spans 15 amino acids. The V and J ends lost 5 bases and 0 bases respectively, with 14 bases between them. Here the CDR3 reads CASSVDSRSSYEQYF. In DNA, the CDR3 is TGTGCCAGCAGCGTCGACAGCAGGAGCTCCTACGAGCAGTACTTC.

This clone was counted only a few times. The V call is TRBV5-6, the J call TRBJ2-7, with 10 bases matching TRBD1. The germline V gene has CDR1 SGHDT and CDR2 YYEEEE. Trimming removed 4 bases from V and 3 bases from J; junction bases left unmatched: 4. CDR3 length equals 14 residues. CDR3 DNA sequence: TGTGCCAGCAGCCAGGGACAGGGGCGCTACGAGCAGTACTTC. Amino acids: CASSQGQGRYEQYF.

The CDR3 reads CASSRWDRGPGNTIYF. The CDR3 region has the DNA TGTGCCAGCAGCCGATGGGACAGGGGGCCCGGAAACACCATATATTTT. The rearrangement links TRBV7-2 to TRBJ1-3; 12 bases match TRBD1. With 5 bases clipped from V and 4 bases from J, the junction kept 6 bases outside the gene matches. CDR3 length: 16 residues. CDR1 is SGHTA and CDR2 is FQGNSA in the germline V gene.

This clone was found once. V is TRBV7-9 and J is TRBJ1-1, with D maybe TRBD1 (5 bases). This CDR3 has 15 amino acids. CDR1 is SEHNR, CDR2 FQNEAQ, per germline (reference sequence). Trimming took 1 base from V and 5 from J, leaving 14 bases between them. The CDR3 region has the DNA TGTGCCAGCAGCTTAGGGGGGGACGGGGAGACTGAAGCTTTCTTT. It specifies CASSLGGDGETEAFF.

This rearrangement joins TRBV7-9 to TRBJ2-5, with 9 bases fitting TRBD1. CDR3 length: 18 amino acids. Germline lookup yields CDR1 SEHNR and CDR2 FQNEAQ (reference sequence). With 5 bases clipped from V and 3 bases from J, the junction kept 16 bases outside the gene matches. CDR3 sequence: CASSPGWSGQGGEETQYF. DNA for the CDR3: TGTGCCAGCAGCCCGGGGTGGTCGGGACAGGGAGGCGAAGAGACCCAGTACTTC.

This clone was seen only a few times. The chain combines TRBV27 with TRBJ2-5; D unresolved. Germline CDR1 and CDR2: MNHEY and SMNVEV (reference sequence). This CDR3 is 13 amino acids long. V lost 4 bases and J 5 bases, leaving 11 bases between the germline ends. The CDR3 loop is CASSSPSRETQYF. The DNA for the CDR3 is TGTGCCAGCAGTTCCCCGAGTCGGGAGACCCAGTACTTC.

The genes are TRBV2 and TRBJ2-5, with D possibly TRBD1 on 6 matching bases. The germline V gene encodes CDR1 SNHLY and CDR2 FYNNEI. Between the trimmed V and J ends, which lost 2 bases and 5 bases, there was a span of 12 bases. CDR3 length equals 14 residues. CDR3 DNA sequence: TGTGCCAGCAGTGAATGGACAGATGGGGAGACCCAGTACTTC. Amino acid sequence: CASSEWTDGETQYF.

This rearrangement joins TRBV7-8 to TRBJ2-3, with D possibly TRBD2 on 6 matching bases. Germline V CDR1 and CDR2: SGHVS, FQNEAQ. The length of the CDR3 is 19 residues. V was cut by 2 bases and J by 0 bases, with 21 bases left in between. The CDR3 DNA follows: TGTGCCAGCAGCTTAATTGTCTCCGGTTTAAGCGGGAGCACAGATACGCAGTATTTT. Encoded protein: CASSLIVSGLSGSTDTQYF.

The CDR3 spells CASSVYGLAGAADTQYF. Written as DNA, the CDR3 is TGTGCCAGCAGCGTCTACGGACTAGCGGGAGCGGCAGATACGCAGTATTTT. The chain links TRBV9 to TRBJ2-3; 13 bases align to TRBD2. V lost 2 bases and J lost 4; bases outside the gene matches: 7. CDR1 is SGDLS, CDR2 YYNGEE, per germline. This CDR3 comprises 17 residues.

The table lists this clone with a count of one. The CDR3 protein is CASSLTGLGVETQYF. In DNA, the CDR3 is TGTGCCAGCAGCTTAACGGGACTCGGAGTCGAGACCCAGTACTTC. This chain connects TRBV7-8 to TRBJ2-5; TRBD2 might be the D (6 bases). The CDR3 runs to 15 residues. Germline V lookup: CDR1 SGHVS, CDR2 FQNEAQ. V lost 2 bases and J 5 bases, leaving 15 bases between the germline ends.